This T cell receptor beta chain was sequenced in a study of T cell responses to AZD1222 COVID-19 vaccine. Study in general: The analysis combined second doses at about 4 or about 12 weeks.

This CDR3 spans 15 amino acids. Germline-derived CDR1 and CDR2 are MGHRA and YSYEKL. The V end was cut by 1 base, the J end by 2 bases, with 10 bases between. TCRdb keeps only in-frame clones here, not all; method: immunoSEQ multiplex PCR. This sample has around 95,000 clones, with approximately 90% found just once. The chain joins TRBV4-1 to TRBJ2-3; D is unresolved. The sample was peripheral blood, taken on day 0 of AZD1222 vaccination. This sequence was found in an adult in good health. DNA for the CDR3: TGCGCCAGCAGCCAAGCGGGCAGGAACACAGATACGCAGTATTTT. Amino acid sequence: CASSQAGRNTDTQYF.